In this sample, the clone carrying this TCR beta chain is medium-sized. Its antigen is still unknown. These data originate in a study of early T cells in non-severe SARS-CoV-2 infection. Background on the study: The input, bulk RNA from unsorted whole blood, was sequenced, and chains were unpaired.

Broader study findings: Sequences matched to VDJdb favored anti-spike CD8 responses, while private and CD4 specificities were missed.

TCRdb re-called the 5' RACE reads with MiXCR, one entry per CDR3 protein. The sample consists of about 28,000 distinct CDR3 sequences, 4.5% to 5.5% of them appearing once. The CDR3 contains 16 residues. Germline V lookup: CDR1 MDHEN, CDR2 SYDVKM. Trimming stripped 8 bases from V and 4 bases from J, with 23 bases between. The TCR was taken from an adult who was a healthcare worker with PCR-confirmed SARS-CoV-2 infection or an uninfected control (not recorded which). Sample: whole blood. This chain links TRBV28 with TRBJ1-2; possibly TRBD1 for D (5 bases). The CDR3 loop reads CASCFSGTTYRYGYTF. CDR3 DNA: TGTGCCAGCTGCTTTTCTGGGACCACGTACCGCTATGGCTACACCTTC.